This is a list of T cell receptor beta chains from one sample in a study of identical twins. TCRdb re-called the 5' RACE reads with MiXCR, one entry per CDR3 protein. The sample records 1.5 million to 2 million distinct CDR3 sequences, about 32% being singletons. The sequencing sample was made of cord blood. These receptors came from a newborn girl in good health. The CDR3 runs from the conserved cysteine through the conserved F or W. The order of the fields is clone size, J gene, V gene, CDR3 protein. Clone size appears in some rows only: once, few, many, or a class for an expanded clone.

>few|TRBJ2-5|TRBV4-1
CASSQTLAGETQYF
>few|TRBJ2-7|TRBV20-1
CRHMGDRDRVYEQYF
>-|TRBJ2-1|TRBV7-2
CASSLMTSGGPISYNEQFF
>-|-|TRBV20-1
CSARDLESGRLDDEQYF
>once|-|TRBV20-1
CSASKGWGYEQYF
>few|TRBJ2-7|TRBV12-3/TRBV12-4
CASTLLAGVYNEQYF
>-|TRBJ2-1|TRBV28
CASSFGLDVKTAEFF
>few|TRBJ1-6|TRBV20-1
CSASGRGNNSPLHF
>few|TRBJ2-7|TRBV9
CASSVGPGQGYEQYF
>-|TRBJ2-1|TRBV6-1
CASSDWKGLYNNEQFF
>-|TRBJ2-1|TRBV5-1
CASSSSGSFYNEQFF